These 31 T cell receptor beta chains came from one sample sequenced in a study of chemoradiotherapy in HPV16-positive cancers. TCRdb's table, derived via immunoSEQ multiplex PCR, lists solely in-frame clones and lacks some. Of tens of thousands of clones listed, 84% are singletons. The specimen comprised blood, sampled from a patient who underwent chemoradiotherapy. The source is a human donor with HPV-associated anogenital cancer.

This chain connects TRBV28 to TRBJ2-7; D is undetermined. CDR3 length: 13 amino acids. From germline, CDR1 is MDHEN and CDR2 SYDVKM. The germline V and J ends were trimmed by 7 bases and 2 bases, with 12 bases remaining between them. CDR3 DNA: TGTGCCAGCACCCTTCCCGGAACCTACGAGCAGTACTTC. Protein product: CASTLPGTYEQYF.

This sequence joins TRBV4-1 and TRBJ1-2, with a possible D match to TRBD1 (5 bases). Trimming pared 0 bases from V and 4 bases from J, leaving 15 bases between. Germline values: CDR1 MGHRA, CDR2 YSYEKL. CDR3 length: 16 amino acids. CDR3 in amino acids: CASSQDLAGGAYGYTF. CDR3 in DNA: TGCGCCAGCAGCCAAGATCTCGCAGGAGGGGCCTATGGCTACACCTTC.

The table lists this clone with a few counts. The same CDR3 also results from other DNA sequences found in this sample. The V and J genes are TRBV6-7 and TRBJ1-1; TRBD1 aligns across 9 bases. TRBV6-7 is sorted into the ORF group, with uncertain function. V was pared by 5 bases and J by 1 base, with 5 bases of the junction left unmatched. This CDR3 is 15 amino acids long. The CDR3 DNA sequence: TGTGCCAGCAGTACTCGGACAGGGGAGAACACTGAAGCTTTCTTT. Amino acids: CASSTRTGENTEAFF.

The CDR3 protein is CASSITQEGRLFF. The DNA of the CDR3 is TGTGCCAGCAGCATCACCCAGGAGGGCAGGCTGTTTTTT. The chain links TRBV7-2 to TRBJ1-4; D gene unclear. Germline values: CDR1 SGHTA, CDR2 FQGNSA. The ends were cut back, 5 bases at V and 14 bases at J, with 18 bases in the middle. The CDR3 is made up of 13 amino acids.

The chain links TRBV5-1 to TRBJ1-5; 7 nucleotides line up with TRBD1. Germline CDR1 SGHRS, CDR2 YFSETQ. The CDR3 extends over 15 amino acids. J lost 5 bases, V lost 4 bases, and 9 bases had no gene match. In DNA form, the CDR3 reads TGCGCCAGCAGCCTTTCGACAGGGATCGATCAGCCCCAGCATTTT. This sequence encodes CASSLSTGIDQPQHF. Supplemented by reference TRBV5-1 and TRBJ1-5, the full variable domain reads KAGVTQTPRYLIKTRGQQVTLSCSPISGHRSVSWYQQTPGQGLQFLFEYFSETQRNKGNFPGRFSGRQFSNSRSEMNVSTLELGDSALYLCASSLSTGIDQPQHFGDGTRLSIL.

This chain connects TRBV5-4 to TRBJ2-5; the match to TRBD1 covers 7 bases. The CDR3 has 14 amino acids. Germline values: CDR1 SGHNT, CDR2 YYREEE (reference sequence). With 4 bases clipped from V and 2 bases from J, the junction kept 5 bases outside the gene matches. CDR3 sequence reads: CASSRGQLQETQYF. In DNA, the CDR3 is TGTGCCAGCAGCCGGGGACAGTTACAAGAGACCCAGTACTTC. The full variable domain, completed using reference TRBV5-4 and TRBJ2-5, is ETGVTQSPTHLIKTRGQQVTLRCSSQSGHNTVSWYQQALGQGPQFIFQYYREEENGRGNFPPRFSGLQFPNYSSELNVNALELDDSALYLCASSRGQLQETQYFGPGTRLLVL.

The chain has TRBV5-1 and TRBJ2-7; 9 nucleotides match TRBD1. The CDR3 covers 15 residues. Trimming removed 2 bases from V and 0 bases from J; junction bases left unmatched: 3. Germline CDR1 and CDR2: SGHRS and YFSETQ. CDR3 amino acids: CASSFGQGSSYEQYF. CDR3 bases: TGCGCCAGCAGCTTCGGACAGGGGAGCTCCTACGAGCAGTACTTC.

The gene calls are TRBV5-4 and TRBJ2-1; 9 bases are shared with TRBD2. This CDR3 region has 16 residues. V was clipped by 0 bases and J by 4 bases; unmatched bases: 5. The V gene's germline CDR1 is SGHNT and CDR2 YYREEE (reference sequence). CDR3 loop: CASSLAPAGGYNEQFF. CDR3 sequence (DNA): TGTGCCAGCAGCTTGGCCCCAGCGGGGGGTTACAATGAGCAGTTCTTC. The full variable domain, completed using reference TRBV5-4 and TRBJ2-1, is ETGVTQSPTHLIKTRGQQVTLRCSSQSGHNTVSWYQQALGQGPQFIFQYYREEENGRGNFPPRFSGLQFPNYSSELNVNALELDDSALYLCASSLAPAGGYNEQFFGPGTRLTVL.

The chain has TRBV30 and TRBJ1-3; the D gene is possibly TRBD1 (5 bases). V lost 2 bases and J lost 0, with 14 bases in between. CDR3 length: 16 residues. Germline V gene lookup returns CDR1 GTSNPN and CDR2 SVGIG (reference sequence). In nucleotides, the CDR3 is TGTGCCTGGAGTTCCCAAGGGAGGGGCTCTGGAAACACCATATATTTT. This gives the protein CAWSSQGRGSGNTIYF.

The V call is TRBV6-1, the J call TRBJ1-5; 7 positions agree with TRBD1. The trim removed 7 bases at V and 7 bases at J, leaving 10 bases unmatched. The germline V gene has CDR1 MNHNS and CDR2 SASEGT. The CDR3 runs to 14 residues. This CDR3 reads CASTVQGPLQPQHF. DNA for the CDR3: TGTGCCAGCACCGTACAGGGGCCGCTACAGCCCCAGCATTTT.

The V gene is TRBV7-2, the J gene TRBJ2-1, with 8 bases matching TRBD1. Losses at the gene ends were 3 bases for V and 6 bases for J; bases not matched to a gene: 1. This CDR3 is 13 amino acids long. Germline CDR1 SGHTA, CDR2 FQGNSA. The CDR3 is CASSFGQGNEQFF. CDR3 sequence (DNA): TGTGCCAGCAGCTTCGGACAGGGCAATGAGCAGTTCTTC.

The chain joins TRBV30 to TRBJ2-5; D unresolved. This CDR3 is built from 11 residues. Per the germline V gene, CDR1 is GTSNPN and CDR2 is SVGIG (reference sequence). V lost 0 bases and J 5 bases, leaving 4 bases between the germline ends. The DNA for the CDR3 is TGTGCCTGGAGTGTCGCGGAGACCCAGTACTTC. Translation: CAWSVAETQYF.

The rearrangement uses TRBV6-4 and TRBJ1-1; D is unresolved. The CDR3 spans 16 residues. CDR1 and CDR2 from the germline V gene are MRHNA and SNTAGT. The V and J ends lost 4 bases and 0 bases respectively, with 15 bases between them. DNA of the CDR3: TGTGCCAGCAGTGCGTCTTTTTCAGAGATGAACACTGAAGCTTTCTTT. It encodes CASSASFSEMNTEAFF.

The rearrangement links TRBV7-6 to TRBJ2-3; 11 bases align to TRBD2. The CDR3 is made up of 16 amino acids. CDR1 is SGHVS, CDR2 FNYEAQ, per germline. The V gene end was trimmed by 3 bases and the J gene end by 1 base; junction bases not matched to a gene: 3. As DNA, the CDR3 is TGTGCCAGCAGCTTGATGACTAGCGGGGGCACAGATACGCAGTATTTT. It yields the protein CASSLMTSGGTDTQYF. The full variable domain, completed using reference TRBV7-6 and TRBJ2-3, is GAGVSQSPRYKVTKRGQDVALRCDPISGHVSLYWYRQALGQGPEFLTYFNYEAQQDKSGLPNDRFSAERPEGSISTLTIQRTEQRDSAMYRCASSLMTSGGTDTQYFGPGTRLTVL.

This clone was seen a single time. The chain carries TRBV7-2 and TRBJ1-3, with D possibly matching TRBD1 (6 bases). Trimming took off 3 bases at V and 1 base at J, with 7 bases between the two ends. From germline, CDR1 is SGHTA and CDR2 FQGNSA. CDR3 length: 14 residues. The CDR3 sequence is CASSFQGSGNTIYF. CDR3 coding DNA: TGTGCCAGCAGCTTTCAGGGGTCTGGAAACACCATATATTTT.

This chain connects TRBV5-1 to TRBJ2-3, with D perhaps being TRBD1 or TRBD2 (6 bases each). The CDR3 is 16 residues long. V was clipped by 4 bases and J by 1 base, with 16 bases between them. CDR1 and CDR2 from the germline V gene are SGHRS and YFSETQ. CDR3 sequence (DNA): TGCGCCAGCAGCCCCGGGCACGGGGGCGGCACAGATACGCAGTATTTT. This sequence encodes CASSPGHGGGTDTQYF.

V and J are TRBV29-1 and TRBJ1-1; D gene uncertain. V was pared by 1 base and J by 6 bases, with 6 bases between. Germline assignment: CDR1 SQVTM and CDR2 ANQGSEA. The length of the CDR3 is 11 residues. The DNA of the CDR3 is TGCAGCGTTGAAGGACCCTCTGAAGCTTTCTTT. Translation gives CSVEGPSEAFF.

The V gene is TRBV7-2, the J gene TRBJ2-3; 8 bases match TRBD2. The ends lost 1 base at V and 1 base at J; junction bases unmatched: 1. This CDR3 contains 15 residues. From germline, CDR1 is SGHTA and CDR2 FQGNSA. The CDR3 reads CASSLEAGGTDTQYF. The CDR3 DNA is TGTGCCAGCAGCTTAGAAGCGGGGGGCACAGATACGCAGTATTTT.

J is TRBJ2-2 and V is TRBV5-1; TRBD1 agrees at 8 bases. Losses at the gene ends were 4 bases for V and 4 bases for J; bases not matched to a gene: 9. Germline V lookup: CDR1 SGHRS, CDR2 YFSETQ. The CDR3 consists of 16 residues. The CDR3 region is CASSVTQGVSTGELFF. Written as DNA, the CDR3 is TGCGCCAGCAGCGTGACACAGGGGGTTAGCACCGGGGAGCTGTTTTTT. Combining the CDR3 with reference TRBV5-1 and TRBJ2-2 gives the whole variable domain KAGVTQTPRYLIKTRGQQVTLSCSPISGHRSVSWYQQTPGQGLQFLFEYFSETQRNKGNFPGRFSGRQFSNSRSEMNVSTLELGDSALYLCASSVTQGVSTGELFFGEGSRLTVL.

This CDR3 reads CASRPGQGYGELFF. CDR3 DNA sequence: TGTGCCAGCAGACCAGGACAGGGTTACGGGGAGCTGTTTTTT. V and J are TRBV2 and TRBJ2-2, with TRBD1 matching over 8 bases. Per the germline V gene, CDR1 is SNHLY and CDR2 is FYNNEI. This CDR3 is built from 14 residues. V shed 6 bases and J 7 bases; nucleotides not matched to a gene: 7.

The CDR3 region is CASSPGGGQPQHF. In DNA, the CDR3 is TGTGCCAGCAGCCCCGGGGGAGGTCAGCCCCAGCATTTT. This chain uses TRBV6-5 with TRBJ1-5; D may be TRBD1 (5 bases). CDR3 length equals 13 residues. The V gene's germline CDR1 is MNHEY and CDR2 SVGAGI. V was trimmed by 6 bases and J by 6 bases, leaving 12 bases between them.

The chain has TRBV2 and TRBJ1-1; TRBD1 matches 11 bases. From germline, CDR1 is SNHLY and CDR2 FYNNEI. Losses at the gene ends were 7 bases for V and 5 bases for J; bases not matched to a gene: 6. The CDR3 sequence is 14 residues long. CDR3: CASKDRGRETEAFF. CDR3 sequence (DNA): TGTGCCAGCAAGGACAGGGGGCGGGAAACTGAAGCTTTCTTT.

In DNA, the CDR3 is TGTGCCAGCAGTGATTATTCGGATGGGTTATCCATACGGCAGGGTATTTCGTACTACGAGCAGTACTTC. It specifies CASSDYSDGLSIRQGISYYEQYF. The chain joins TRBV2 to TRBJ2-7, with D perhaps matching TRBD1 (5 bases). Germline CDR1 and CDR2: SNHLY and FYNNEI. The V end was cut by 3 bases, the J end by 3 bases, with 39 bases between. This CDR3 has 23 residues.

This clone came up a few times. This sequence joins TRBV7-6 and TRBJ2-2; perhaps TRBD1 as D (6 bases). Between the trimmed V and J ends, which lost 6 bases and 1 base, there was a span of 21 bases. Germline CDR1 reads SGHVS; CDR2 reads FNYEAQ. The CDR3 runs 18 residues. The DNA for the CDR3 is TGTGCCAGCAGTTATCGCGTCCGGGACACTCAGAACACCGGGGAGCTGTTTTTT. Translated, it gives CASSYRVRDTQNTGELFF. The full variable domain, in which reference TRBV7-6 and TRBJ2-2 provide the parts outside the CDR3, is GAGVSQSPRYKVTKRGQDVALRCDPISGHVSLYWYRQALGQGPEFLTYFNYEAQQDKSGLPNDRFSAERPEGSISTLTIQRTEQRDSAMYRCASSYRVRDTQNTGELFFGEGSRLTVL.

The chain couples TRBV14 to TRBJ2-2; D is ambiguous. Per germline, CDR1 SGHDN and CDR2 FVKESK. V dropped 2 bases and J dropped 2 bases, with 15 bases sitting between them. The CDR3 spans 17 residues. The CDR3 spells CASSQRWSHKNTGELFF. CDR3 DNA sequence: TGTGCCAGCAGCCAAAGATGGAGCCACAAAAACACCGGGGAGCTGTTTTTT.

This clone appeared a single time. V and J are TRBV2 and TRBJ2-3; no reliable D call. CDR1 is SNHLY, CDR2 FYNNEI, per germline. The CDR3 covers 18 residues. V lost 1 base, J lost 0 bases, and 17 bases lay in between. The CDR3 sequence is CASSEGVVRITSTDTQYF. The CDR3 DNA sequence: TGTGCCAGCAGTGAAGGGGTAGTACGGATAACTAGCACAGATACGCAGTATTTT. The full variable domain, its missing parts supplied by reference TRBV2 and TRBJ2-3, is EPEVTQTPSHQVTQMGQEVILRCVPISNHLYFYWYRQILGQKVEFLVSFYNNEISEKSEIFDDQFSVERPDGSNFTLKIRSTKLEDSAMYFCASSEGVVRITSTDTQYFGPGTRLTVL.

This clone is a singleton in its sample. The rearrangement uses TRBV7-2 and TRBJ2-5; 15 nucleotides line up with TRBD2. The CDR3 contains 17 residues. J was trimmed by 4 bases and V by 1 base; bases with no gene match: 4. CDR1 is SGHTA, CDR2 FQGNSA, per germline. The CDR3 here is CASSLGTSGGALETQYF. The DNA of the CDR3 is TGTGCCAGCAGCTTAGGGACTAGCGGGGGGGCTCTAGAGACCCAGTACTTC.

The V and J genes are TRBV7-2 and TRBJ1-2; possible D gene TRBD1, 6 bases. Germline CDR1 reads SGHTA; CDR2 reads FQGNSA. The CDR3 totals 13 residues. The V gene lost 8 bases and the J gene lost 2 bases, with 12 bases spanning the gap. The CDR3 DNA follows: TGTGCCAGCTCCAGGGGCACAAACTATGGCTACACCTTC. It encodes CASSRGTNYGYTF.

The chain uses TRBV2 and TRBJ2-5; TRBD1 matches at 8 bases. The CDR3 is made up of 13 amino acids. V lost 7 bases, J lost 5 bases, and 6 bases stayed unmatched. Germline V gene lookup returns CDR1 SNHLY and CDR2 FYNNEI. The CDR3 here is CASNRGWMETQYF. CDR3 sequence (DNA): TGTGCCAGCAACAGGGGGTGGATGGAGACCCAGTACTTC.

The chain combines TRBV5-1 with TRBJ1-1; D is perhaps TRBD1 (5 bases). Trimming took off 1 base at V and 0 bases at J, with 19 bases between the two ends. This CDR3 contains 18 residues. Germline CDR1 SGHRS, CDR2 YFSETQ. As DNA, the CDR3 is TGCGCCAGCAGCTTGAGGGACCCTGGTGGGATCATGAACACTGAAGCTTTCTTT. As protein: CASSLRDPGGIMNTEAFF. Full variable domain (remainder filled in from reference TRBV5-1 and TRBJ1-1): KAGVTQTPRYLIKTRGQQVTLSCSPISGHRSVSWYQQTPGQGLQFLFEYFSETQRNKGNFPGRFSGRQFSNSRSEMNVSTLELGDSALYLCASSLRDPGGIMNTEAFFGQGTRLTVV.

This chain connects TRBV7-2 to TRBJ2-7; TRBD2 matches at 14 bases. Per the germline V gene, CDR1 is SGHTA and CDR2 is FQGNSA. The junction had 10 bases not matched to a gene; V was cut back by 5 bases and J by 4 bases. The CDR3 is 17 residues long. In nucleotides, the CDR3 is TGTGCCAGCAGCCGACAGCGACTAGCGGGGGGGGGATACGAGCAGTACTTC. This encodes CASSRQRLAGGGYEQYF.